This T cell receptor (beta chain) was identified during a study of blood T cells in healthy people across ages. Then a second PCR, running roughly 7 to 11 cycles, was carried out with a sample-barcoded 5' primer and a J-beta primer mix. TCRdb re-called the 5' RACE reads through MiXCR, storing one row per CDR3 protein. The profile shows over 300,000 distinct CDR3 sequences, 52% of them singletons. No fewer than 5.5 micrograms of total RNA were isolated from every sample. The CDR3 runs 13 residues. Germline CDR1 and CDR2: SGDLS and YYNGEE. The germline V and J ends were trimmed by 4 bases and 7 bases, with 15 bases remaining between them. This clonotype was recorded a few times.

The gene calls are TRBV9 and TRBJ2-7; D tentatively reads TRBD1 or TRBD2 (5 bases each). The receptor was derived from a man in his fifties or sixties in good health. Sequenced sample: blood. The CDR3 spells CASSTRYGGEQYF. CDR3 in DNA: TGTGCCAGCAGCACTCGATATGGGGGTGAGCAGTACTTC.